What follows are 19 T cell receptor beta chains derived from one specimen sequenced in a study of blood T cell repertoires in COVID-19. Only in-frame clones appear in the TCRdb table, and some are missing; sequencing was by immunoSEQ multiplex PCR. The sample shows approximately 310,000 clones, 80% to 90% of them seen only once. The sample consisted of PBMCs or T cells enriched from blood (not recorded which). Source of these receptors: a man aged 25-45 years who had recovered from COVID-19.

The chain is built from TRBV6-5 and TRBJ1-2; 7 nucleotides line up with TRBD1. CDR3 length: 13 amino acids. The V segment lost 5 bases and the J segment 6 bases; nucleotides outside the gene matches: 6. Germline CDR1 and CDR2: MNHEY and SVGAGI. CDR3 region: CASSNPTGDGYTF. The CDR3 coding sequence is TGTGCCAGCAGTAATCCAACAGGGGATGGCTACACCTTC.

V usage is TRBV6-1 and J usage is TRBJ1-5; possible D gene TRBD1, 5 bases. Germline V gene data show CDR1 as MNHNS and CDR2 as SASEGT. V dropped 1 base and J dropped 5 bases, with 9 bases sitting between them. This CDR3 is built from 14 residues. The CDR3 nucleotides are TGTGCCAGCAGTGAAGGACAGAAAGATCAGCCCCAGCATTTT. This gives the protein CASSEGQKDQPQHF.

This clone was seen just once. This rearrangement joins TRBV9 to TRBJ2-3; D is possibly TRBD2 (5 bases). Germline loops: CDR1 SGDLS, CDR2 YYNGEE. V was pared by 4 bases and J by 8 bases, with 11 bases between. The length of the CDR3 is 12 residues. This CDR3 reads CASSPTRTTQYF. Here the CDR3 DNA reads TGTGCCAGCAGCCCCACTAGAACTACGCAGTATTTT.

For the CDR3, the DNA is TGTGCCAGCAGCTCTCAAGCAGGGCGACGGACTGAAGCTTTCTTT. Its translation is CASSSQAGRRTEAFF. The genes are TRBV7-9 and TRBJ1-1; possibly TRBD1 for D (5 bases). CDR3 length: 15 residues. Germline CDR1 SEHNR, CDR2 FQNEAQ (reference sequence). Deletions cut 4 bases from V and 5 bases from J, with 17 bases between.

The chain uses TRBV11-2 and TRBJ2-5; TRBD1 agrees at 10 bases. The CDR3 sequence is 17 residues long. The J segment lost 5 bases and the V segment lost 7 bases, leaving 16 bases of the junction unmatched. Germline CDR1 SGHAT, CDR2 FQNNGV. The CDR3 nucleotides are TGTGCCAGCACCGAACGACACGGGACAGGGGTGGAGGAGACCCAGTACTTC. This gives the protein CASTERHGTGVEETQYF.

This clone was recorded once. The chain employs TRBV7-2 and TRBJ1-2; unclear D gene. The CDR3 runs to 14 residues. The V and J ends lost 6 bases and 2 bases respectively, with 13 bases between them. Per the germline V gene, CDR1 is SGHTA and CDR2 is FQGNSA. CDR3 region: CASRVSRTNYGYTF. CDR3 coding DNA: TGTGCCAGCAGGGTCTCCAGAACGAACTATGGCTACACCTTC.

The V call is TRBV27, the J call TRBJ1-5; 8 bases map to TRBD1. V gave up 8 bases and J gave up 7 bases; unmatched junction bases: 10. The CDR3 consists of 14 residues. CDR1 MNHEY and CDR2 SMNVEV come from the germline V gene (reference sequence). The CDR3 region is CASLQQGAGQPQHF. The CDR3 nucleotides are TGTGCCAGCCTCCAGCAGGGGGCTGGACAGCCCCAGCATTTT.

The chain recombines TRBV28 with TRBJ1-2, with no clear D. The V gene's germline CDR1 is MDHEN and CDR2 SYDVKM. CDR3 length: 12 residues. Trimming pared 3 bases from V and 4 bases from J, leaving 6 bases between. CDR3 sequence: CASSLGTYGYTF. Here the CDR3 DNA reads TGTGCCAGCAGTTTGGGCACCTATGGCTACACCTTC.

The gene calls are TRBV5-1 and TRBJ2-1; maybe TRBD2 (7 bases). This CDR3 contains 16 residues. Trimming removed 3 bases from V and 1 base from J, with 14 bases in between. Per the germline V gene, CDR1 is SGHRS and CDR2 is YFSETQ. For the CDR3, the DNA is TGCGCCAGCAGCTCGGGGGGCCAGCGGTCCTACAATGAGCAGTTCTTC. It yields the protein CASSSGGQRSYNEQFF.

V is TRBV27 and J is TRBJ1-2; possibly TRBD1 for D (6 bases). The ends were cut back, 4 bases at V and 3 bases at J, with 21 bases in the middle. Germline V gene lookup returns CDR1 MNHEY and CDR2 SMNVEV (reference sequence). This CDR3 spans 17 amino acids. CDR3 nucleotide sequence: TGTGCCAGCAGTTCGCGACAGGCCCTGGGGAGCGACTATGGCTACACCTTC. Translating it yields CASSSRQALGSDYGYTF.

The chain uses TRBV28 and TRBJ1-1, with D maybe TRBD1 (6 bases). This CDR3 spans 15 amino acids. The germline gives CDR1 MDHEN, CDR2 SYDVKM. Between the trimmed V and J ends, which lost 6 bases and 3 bases, there was a span of 17 bases. The CDR3 region has the DNA TGTGCCAGCAGGGATCCAGGGGATAGGCACACTGAAGCTTTCTTT. This encodes CASRDPGDRHTEAFF.

The chain joins TRBV5-1 to TRBJ1-1, with unresolved D. The CDR3 runs to 13 residues. The V end lost 0 bases, the J end lost 3 bases, and 6 bases lay between the germline ends. Germline V gene data show CDR1 as SGHRS and CDR2 as YFSETQ. The CDR3 here is CASSLVVHTEAFF. The CDR3 bases are TGCGCCAGCAGCTTGGTCGTCCACACTGAAGCTTTCTTT. Full variable domain (missing parts from reference TRBV5-1 and TRBJ1-1): KAGVTQTPRYLIKTRGQQVTLSCSPISGHRSVSWYQQTPGQGLQFLFEYFSETQRNKGNFPGRFSGRQFSNSRSEMNVSTLELGDSALYLCASSLVVHTEAFFGQGTRLTVV.

This chain links TRBV2 with TRBJ1-4; D is unclear. V lost 6 bases to trimming and J lost 4 bases, with 9 bases between them. The germline gives CDR1 SNHLY, CDR2 FYNNEI. The CDR3 has 13 amino acids. CDR3 in amino acids: CASRTFGNEKLFF. The CDR3 DNA reads TGTGCCAGCAGGACATTTGGTAATGAAAAACTGTTTTTT.

V usage is TRBV10-3 and J usage is TRBJ1-2; D gene unclear. CDR3 size: 12 residues. V was trimmed by 3 bases and J by 4 bases, leaving 6 bases between them. Germline CDR1 and CDR2: ENHRY and SYGVKD. CDR3 DNA sequence: TGTGCCATCAGTGACAGTATCTATGGCTACACCTTC. This gives the protein CAISDSIYGYTF.

Remarks on this clone: Its ends do not fully match the called genes, so a read error is possible. The V gene is TRBV5-6, the J gene TRBJ1-6, with 7 bases that match TRBD1. In germline, CDR1 is SGHDT, CDR2 YYEEEE. The CDR3 runs 15 residues. The CDR3 region has the DNA TGTGCCAGCAGTTTGGGACAGCGCGGGATTTCACCCCTCCACTTT. Encoded protein: CASSLGQRGISPLHF.

The chain combines TRBV5-4 with TRBJ1-2, with D uncertain. This CDR3 is 14 amino acids long. V dropped 0 bases and J dropped 6 bases, with 12 bases sitting between them. Germline V gene lookup returns CDR1 SGHNT and CDR2 YYREEE (reference sequence). The DNA for the CDR3 is TGTGCCAGCAGCTTGGAAGTAGTCGGGAATGGCTACACCTTC. Its protein product is CASSLEVVGNGYTF. The entire variable domain, with the rest obtained from reference TRBV5-4 and TRBJ1-2, is as follows: ETGVTQSPTHLIKTRGQQVTLRCSSQSGHNTVSWYQQALGQGPQFIFQYYREEENGRGNFPPRFSGLQFPNYSSELNVNALELDDSALYLCASSLEVVGNGYTFGSGTRLTVV.

The chain joins TRBV6-5 to TRBJ1-3; D call uncertain. Germline CDR1 MNHEY, CDR2 SVGAGI. There are 14 residues in the CDR3. V was cut by 7 bases and J by 8 bases, with 18 bases left in between. CDR3: CASTKTRNQHTIYF. The CDR3 DNA follows: TGTGCCAGCACGAAGACCAGGAATCAACACACCATATATTTT.

The CDR3 is CASRLRQHLQETQYF. The CDR3 bases are TGTGCCAGCAGATTGAGACAGCACTTACAAGAGACCCAGTACTTC. The chain carries TRBV6-5 and TRBJ2-5, with D possibly matching TRBD1 (5 bases). The CDR3 contains 15 residues. Between the trimmed V and J ends, which lost 6 bases and 2 bases, there was a span of 16 bases. Germline V gene data show CDR1 as MNHEY and CDR2 as SVGAGI.

The chain combines TRBV7-9 with TRBJ1-1, with D hard to call. This CDR3 region has 12 residues. Germline CDR1 is SEHNR and CDR2 is FQNEAQ (reference sequence). V lost 5 bases and J lost 9, with 13 bases in between. The CDR3: CASSPHQNKAFF. DNA for the CDR3: TGTGCCAGCAGCCCCCACCAGAACAAAGCTTTCTTT.